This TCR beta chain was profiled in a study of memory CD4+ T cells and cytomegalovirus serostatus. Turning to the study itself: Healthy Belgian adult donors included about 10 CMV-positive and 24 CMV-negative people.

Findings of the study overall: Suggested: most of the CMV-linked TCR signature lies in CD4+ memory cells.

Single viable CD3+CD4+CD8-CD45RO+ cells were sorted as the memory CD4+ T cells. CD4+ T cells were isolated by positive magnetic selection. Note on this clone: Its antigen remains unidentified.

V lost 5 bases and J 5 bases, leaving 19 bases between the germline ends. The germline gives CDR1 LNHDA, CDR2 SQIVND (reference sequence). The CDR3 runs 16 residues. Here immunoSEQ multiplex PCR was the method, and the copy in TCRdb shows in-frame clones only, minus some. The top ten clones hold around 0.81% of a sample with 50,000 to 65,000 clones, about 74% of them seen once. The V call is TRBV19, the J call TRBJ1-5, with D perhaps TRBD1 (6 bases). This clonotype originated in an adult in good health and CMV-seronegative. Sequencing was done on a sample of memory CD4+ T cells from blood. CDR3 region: CASSRGNRESDQPQHF. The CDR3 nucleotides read TGTGCCAGTAGTCGTGGGAACAGGGAGTCCGATCAGCCCCAGCATTTT.